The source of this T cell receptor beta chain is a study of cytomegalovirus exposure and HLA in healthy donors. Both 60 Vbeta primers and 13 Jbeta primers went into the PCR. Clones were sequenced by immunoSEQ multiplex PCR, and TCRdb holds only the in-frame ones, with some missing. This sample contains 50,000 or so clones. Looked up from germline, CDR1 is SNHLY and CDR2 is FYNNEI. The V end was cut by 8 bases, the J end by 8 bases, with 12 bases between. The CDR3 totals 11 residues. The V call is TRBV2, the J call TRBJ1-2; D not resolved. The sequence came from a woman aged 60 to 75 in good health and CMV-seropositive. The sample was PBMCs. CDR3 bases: TGTGCCAGCCGGGAGACGGAAGGCTACACCTTC. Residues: CASRETEGYTF. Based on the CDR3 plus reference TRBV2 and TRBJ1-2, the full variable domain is EPEVTQTPSHQVTQMGQEVILRCVPISNHLYFYWYRQILGQKVEFLVSFYNNEISEKSEIFDDQFSVERPDGSNFTLKIRSTKLEDSAMYFCASRETEGYTFGSGTRLTVV.